This T cell receptor (beta chain) was retrieved from a study of metastatic and nonmetastatic thyroid tumors. Across the whole study: Repertoires of blood and of tissue (tumor or nodule) from malignant and benign thyroid patients were compared.

There are many counts of this clone. Antigen specificity is unknown. In the original workflow: CDR3 was compared across clinicopathological groups, and the resulting differences were used to build a distant-metastasis classifier for papillary thyroid cancer. TCRdb redid the clone calls on the PCR reads using MiXCR. The V and J calls reflect TCRdb's pipeline rather than the authors' work. The sample contains around 46,000 clones, roughly a fifth of which appear only once. Study results and limitations: When malignant thyroid tumors were compared with benign nodules, TCR beta diversity was reportedly significantly higher in the malignant tumors. This held in both blood and tumor samples.

V gave up 6 bases and J gave up 2 bases; unmatched junction bases: 8. Germline CDR1 and CDR2: DFQATT and SNEGSKA (reference sequence). There are 14 residues in the CDR3. Patients had received no treatment of any kind before thyroid surgery. This clonotype was sampled from a male donor with papillary thyroid cancer or a benign thyroid nodule (not recorded which). Some clones in this sample may be carry-over from other donors' samples. The chain recombines TRBV20-1 with TRBJ2-3; 7 bases map to TRBD2. Sequencing input: blood. Written as DNA, the CDR3 is TGCAGTGCCCTCGTGGGGGGGGACACAGATACGCAGTATTTT. It yields the protein CSALVGGDTDTQYF.